This TCR beta chain was captured by sequencing in a study of Ad26.COV2.S vaccination and SARS-CoV-2 variants. Across the whole study: The authors gave Ad26.COV2.S intramuscularly, either once or twice 56 days apart. Findings and caveats of the study: Marked by substantial breadth, spike-specific CD8+ and CD4+ T cell responses were reportedly seen after vaccination. Comparability of non-spike TCR breadth was observed across vaccine and placebo recipients.

The sample's treatment: over 15 received Ad26.COV2.S at low or high dose, single or two shots; about five received placebo; per-sample allocation not given. The investigators took samples on day 63 after the first vaccine or placebo injection. Boston supplied an adult donor aged 18-55 years. Trimming took off 5 bases at V and 1 base at J, with 9 bases between the two ends. In germline, CDR1 is SEHNR, CDR2 FQNEAQ (reference sequence). The CDR3 extends over 14 amino acids. In the case of this clone: Antigen unknown.

This table comes from immunoSEQ multiplex PCR, and its TCRdb copy is limited to in-frame clones, with some not included. The table includes around 400,000 clones, over 75% detected once. The sequencing used peripheral blood, collected in a trial of Ad26.COV2.S vaccine versus placebo. The TCR sequence derives from a person aged 18-60 years who received the Ad26.COV2.S COVID-19 vaccine or a placebo. The V and J genes are TRBV7-9 and TRBJ2-4, with D unresolved. DNA for the CDR3: TGTGCCAGCAGCCCCTCCGGGGCCAAAAACATTCAGTACTTC. It is translated as CASSPSGAKNIQYF.